One sample yielded the 5 T cell receptor beta chains listed below, sequenced in a study of blood T cell repertoires in COVID-19. Clones were sequenced by immunoSEQ multiplex PCR, and TCRdb holds only the in-frame ones, with some missing. This table holds 320,000 or so clones, roughly 87% found once. Sequencing was carried out using PBMCs or T cells enriched from blood (not recorded which). These receptors originate from a young woman who had recovered from COVID-19.

V is TRBV19 and J is TRBJ2-2, with 8 bases fitting TRBD1. Germline CDR1 reads LNHDA; CDR2 reads SQIVND (reference sequence). V lost 6 bases and J lost 5; bases outside the gene matches: 2. The CDR3 is 13 amino acids. As DNA, the CDR3 is TGTGCCAGTAGGACAGGGGCTACCGGGGAGCTGTTTTTT. Its translation is CASRTGATGELFF. The full variable domain, with the rest looked up from reference TRBV19 and TRBJ2-2, is DGGITQSPKYLFRKEGQNVTLSCEQNLNHDAMYWYRQDPGQGLRLIYYSQIVNDFQKGDIAEGYSVSREKKESFPLTVTSAQKNPTAFYLCASRTGATGELFFGEGSRLTVL.

As concerns this clone: A junction boundary mismatches the germline segment, possibly from a read error. The J gene is TRBJ2-3, the V gene TRBV3-1 (or the pseudogene TRBV3-2); D may be TRBD2 (5 bases). Per germline, CDR1 LGHDT and CDR2 YNNKEL (reference sequence). The CDR3 runs to 14 residues. In DNA form, the CDR3 reads TGTGCCAGCAGTCAAGAAGCGGCCACAGATACGCAGTATTTT. Amino acid sequence: CASSQEAATDTQYF.

J is TRBJ2-1 and V is TRBV28; no definite D call. The CDR3 is 14 residues long. The germline V gene encodes CDR1 MDHEN and CDR2 SYDVKM. Trimming removed 5 bases at V and 5 bases at J, with 13 bases between. The CDR3 protein is CASSPRNQDNEQFF. CDR3 DNA: TGTGCCAGCAGTCCGAGAAACCAGGACAATGAGCAGTTCTTC.

The chain has TRBV7-9 and TRBJ1-6; no clear D. The CDR3 is made up of 14 amino acids. CDR1 is SEHNR and CDR2 is FQNEAQ in the germline V gene (reference sequence). Trimming cost V 2 bases and J 7 bases, with 9 bases left between them. CDR3 sequence reads: CASSLMVENSPLHF. Here the CDR3 DNA reads TGTGCCAGCAGCTTAATGGTTGAGAATTCACCCCTCCACTTT.

This chain connects TRBV5-1 to TRBJ2-2, with D possibly being TRBD1 (6 bases). Germline V lookup: CDR1 SGHRS, CDR2 YFSETQ. The V gene lost 3 bases and the J gene lost 5 bases, with 17 bases spanning the gap. The CDR3 extends over 16 amino acids. Written as DNA, the CDR3 is TGCGCCAGCAGCTCGGTTTTAGGACAGCAGACCGGGGAGCTGTTTTTT. It yields the protein CASSSVLGQQTGELFF.